The table lists the clone carrying this T cell receptor beta chain with a few counts. Its antigen is undetermined. J was trimmed by 1 base and V by 4 bases; bases with no gene match: 11. The CDR3 consists of 18 residues. Per germline, CDR1 LNHDA and CDR2 SQIVND (reference sequence). The assay was immunoSEQ multiplex PCR, and TCRdb's table has in-frame clones only and misses some. This repertoire shows some 53,000 clones, approximately 75% found once; its top ten account for approximately 4%. The entry originates in a study of PD-L1 blockade in urothelial cancer. Study as a whole: Each participant's history included 0 to 3 prior chemotherapy regimens. Regarding the study as a whole: For durable-benefit patients, tumor-associated blood clones expanded more at 3 weeks.

V and J are TRBV19 and TRBJ2-7; 12 nucleotides line up with TRBD2. This clonotype originated in a man between 65 and 85 years old with urothelial cancer. Specimen: PBMCs, collected around atezolizumab (anti-PD-L1) treatment. The CDR3 DNA follows: TGTGCCAGTAGTACCCGACTAGCGGGAGAGTTGAGATCCTACGAGCAGTACTTC. Protein: CASSTRLAGELRSYEQYF.